This T cell receptor (beta chain) was recorded in a study of blood T cell repertoires in COVID-19. The data were produced by immunoSEQ multiplex PCR, yet TCRdb's version contains in-frame clones alone and is incomplete. The sample yields around 190,000 clones, about 88% seen once. This clone occurred once. The CDR3 consists of 14 residues. J lost 2 bases, V lost 3 bases, and 6 bases had no gene match. Germline V gene sequence: CDR1 DFQATT, CDR2 SNEGSKA (reference sequence). Input material: peripheral blood. This TCR came from a human donor in a cohort sampled during active COVID-19. The chain has TRBV20-1 and TRBJ1-1, with 7 bases that match TRBD1. The CDR3 loop is CSASRQGVNTEAFF. In DNA, the CDR3 is TGCAGTGCTAGTAGACAGGGAGTAAACACTGAAGCTTTCTTT.